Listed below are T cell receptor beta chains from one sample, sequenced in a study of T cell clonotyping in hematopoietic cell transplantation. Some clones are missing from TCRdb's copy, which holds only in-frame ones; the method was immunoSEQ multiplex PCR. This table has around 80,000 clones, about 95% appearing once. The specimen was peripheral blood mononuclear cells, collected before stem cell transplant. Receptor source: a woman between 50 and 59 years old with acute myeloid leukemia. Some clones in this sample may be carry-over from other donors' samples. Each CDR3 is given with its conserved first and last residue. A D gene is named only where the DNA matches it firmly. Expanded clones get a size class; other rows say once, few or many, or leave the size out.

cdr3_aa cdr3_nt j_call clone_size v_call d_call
CAWNQGGRYTEAFF TGTGCCTGGAACCAGGGGGGGCGCTACACTGAAGCTTTCTTT TRBJ1-1 NA TRBV30 TRBD1
CASSQGWAGGPSYEQYF TGTGCCAGCAGCCAAGGATGGGCGGGGGGGCCCTCCTACGAGCAGTACTTC TRBJ2-7 NA TRBV14 TRBD2
CSAQQGATEAFF TGCAGCGCCCAACAGGGGGCAACTGAAGCTTTCTTT TRBJ1-1 NA TRBV29-1 TRBD1
CASSRTAGNQPQHF TGTGCCAGCAGCCGAACAGCTGGTAATCAGCCCCAGCATTTT TRBJ1-5 NA TRBV28 NA
CAWSPLTGSSLYEQYF TGTGCCTGGAGTCCACTGACGGGGAGCTCGCTCTACGAGCAGTACTTC TRBJ2-7 NA TRBV30 NA
CASSYGGASNQPQHF TGTGCCAGCAGTTACGGGGGAGCGAGCAATCAGCCCCAGCATTTT TRBJ1-5 NA TRBV6-6 NA
CAWSVQGQGVEQYF TGTGCCTGGAGTGTACAGGGACAGGGGGTCGAGCAGTACTTC TRBJ2-7 NA TRBV30 TRBD1
CASSIGALISGANVLTF TGTGCCAGTAGTATAGGGGCCCTAATCTCTGGGGCCAACGTCCTGACTTTC TRBJ2-6 NA TRBV19 NA
CASSYSADHYGYTF TGTGCCAGCAGTTACTCGGCAGACCACTATGGCTACACCTTC TRBJ1-2 NA TRBV6-5 NA
CASSLLGQGQGNTIYF TGCGCCAGCAGCTTGCTGGGACAGGGGCAGGGAAACACCATATATTTT TRBJ1-3 NA TRBV5-1 TRBD1
CASSLARTQETQYF TGCGCCAGCAGCTTGGCCAGGACCCAAGAGACCCAGTACTTC TRBJ2-5 NA TRBV5-1 NA
CASSIKGGVTEAFF TGTGCCAGTAGTATCAAAGGGGGTGTCACTGAAGCTTTCTTT TRBJ1-1 NA TRBV19 NA
CASSLDGREGNEQFF TGTGCCAGCAGCTTAGATGGACGGGAGGGGAATGAGCAGTTCTTC TRBJ2-1 NA TRBV7-2 TRBD2
CASSAPPQGGGTEAFF TGTGCCAGCAGCGCCCCGCCACAGGGCGGTGGCACTGAAGCTTTCTTT TRBJ1-1 NA TRBV7-9 NA
CASSLFSGEGTDTQYF TGCGCCAGCAGCCTATTTTCCGGGGAAGGCACAGATACGCAGTATTTT TRBJ2-3 NA TRBV4-1 NA
CAWRHIGLQETQYF TGTGCCTGGAGGCATATTGGGCTCCAAGAGACCCAGTACTTC TRBJ2-5 NA TRBV30 NA
CASSNTTGAGQPQHF TGTGCCAGCAGCAATACGACAGGGGCGGGGCAGCCCCAGCATTTT TRBJ1-5 NA TRBV7-9 TRBD1
CAWSADSNQPQHF TGTGCCTGGAGTGCGGACAGCAATCAGCCCCAGCATTTT TRBJ1-5 NA TRBV30 NA
CASSPHQSDTQYF TGTGCCAGCAGCCCCCACCAGTCGGATACGCAGTATTTT TRBJ2-3 NA TRBV9 NA
CAIRFGPGNTEAFF TGTGCCATCAGATTCGGGCCTGGAAACACTGAAGCTTTCTTT TRBJ1-1 NA TRBV10-3 NA
CASSPRQGLWPQHF TGTGCCAGCAGTCCTCGACAGGGACTTTGGCCCCAGCATTTT TRBJ1-5 NA TRBV28 TRBD1
CASSYSWDSSYEQYF TGTGCCAGCAGTTACTCATGGGACAGCTCCTACGAGCAGTACTTC TRBJ2-7 NA TRBV6-5 TRBD1
CASSLVVNTEAFF TGTGCCAGCAGCTTAGTGGTGAACACTGAAGCTTTCTTT TRBJ1-1 NA TRBV7-9 NA
CASSIEGVLAEAFF TGTGCCAGTAGTATAGAAGGGGTGTTGGCTGAAGCTTTCTTT TRBJ1-1 NA TRBV19 NA
CASSDIGNQPQHF TGTGCCAGCAGCGACATCGGCAATCAGCCCCAGCATTTT TRBJ1-5 NA TRBV7-3 NA
CAIGNLQGNTEAFF TGTGCCATCGGAAACCTACAGGGGAACACTGAAGCTTTCTTT TRBJ1-1 NA TRBV10-3 NA
CASFPTGFIIATEAFF TGCGCCAGCTTCCCGACAGGGTTTATCATAGCCACTGAAGCTTTCTTT TRBJ1-1 NA TRBV5-1 TRBD1
CASSYGQGAPGYGYTF TGTGCCAGCAGCTACGGACAGGGGGCTCCCGGCTATGGCTACACCTTC TRBJ1-2 NA TRBV5-6 TRBD1
CASSLVTGAGEQYF TGTGCCAGCAGCTTGGTTACGGGGGCCGGGGAGCAGTACTTC TRBJ2-7 once TRBV5-8 NA